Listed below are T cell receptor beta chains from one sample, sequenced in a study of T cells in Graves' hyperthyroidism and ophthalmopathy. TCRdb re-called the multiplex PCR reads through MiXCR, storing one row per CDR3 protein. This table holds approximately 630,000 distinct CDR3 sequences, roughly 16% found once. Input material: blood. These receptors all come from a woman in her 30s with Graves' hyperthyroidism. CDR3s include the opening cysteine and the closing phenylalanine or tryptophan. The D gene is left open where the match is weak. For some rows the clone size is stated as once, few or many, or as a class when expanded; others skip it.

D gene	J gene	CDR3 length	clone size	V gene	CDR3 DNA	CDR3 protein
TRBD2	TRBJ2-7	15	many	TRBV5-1	TGCGCCAGCAGCTTGTACGGGAGGGCCGTCGACGAGCAGTACTTC	CASSLYGRAVDEQYF
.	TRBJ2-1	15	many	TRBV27	TGTGCCAGCAGGACCCGGGACCACTCCTACAATGAGCAGTTCTTC	CASRTRDHSYNEQFF
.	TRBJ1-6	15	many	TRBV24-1	TGTGCCACCACCAAGCGGGGAAGTTCAGTTTCACCCCTCCACTTT	CATTKRGSSVSPLHF
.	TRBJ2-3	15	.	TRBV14	TGTGCCAGCAGCCAAAGCGACTACCTCACAGATACGCAGTATTTT	CASSQSDYLTDTQYF
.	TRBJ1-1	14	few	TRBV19	TGTGCCAGTGGTTGGGGGAGCATGAACACTGAAGCTTTCTTT	CASGWGSMNTEAFF
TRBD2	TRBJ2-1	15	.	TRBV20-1	TGCAGTGCTGCAAATAGCGGGAGTCCCTACAATGAGCAGTTCTTC	CSAANSGSPYNEQFF
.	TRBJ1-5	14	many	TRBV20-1	TGCAGTGCTAGAGGGGGGACGGGAAATCAGCCCCAGCATTTT	CSARGGTGNQPQHF
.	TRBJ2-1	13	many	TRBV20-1	TGCAGTGCTAGAGAGGGGTCCTACAATGAGCAGTTCTTC	CSAREGSYNEQFF
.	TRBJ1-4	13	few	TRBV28	TGTGCCAGCAGTGACAGACCTAATGAAAAACTGTTTTTT	CASSDRPNEKLFF
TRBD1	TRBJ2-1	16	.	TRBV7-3	TGTGCCAGCAGCAAAAATCCCGGGACAGGGTACAATGAGCAGTTCTTC	CASSKNPGTGYNEQFF
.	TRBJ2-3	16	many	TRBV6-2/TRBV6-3	TGTGCCAGCACCCCAGGTGGGTGGTCTAGCACAGATACGCAGTATTTT	CASTPGGWSSTDTQYF
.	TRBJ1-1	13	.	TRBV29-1	TGCAGCGTTGATCTTCGGGGGAACACTGAAGCTTTCTTT	CSVDLRGNTEAFF
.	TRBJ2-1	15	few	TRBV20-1	TGCAGTGCCAGGGGATCGGGGGCTAATGACTTTGAGCAGTTCTTC	CSARGSGANDFEQFF
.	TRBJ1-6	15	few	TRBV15	TGTGCCACCAGCAGAGCGATATCAGAGAATTCACCCCTCCACTTT	CATSRAISENSPLHF
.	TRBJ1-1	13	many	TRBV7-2	TGTGCCAGCAGCTTAGATTTTTCTTCGGGGGCTTTCTTT	CASSLDFSSGAFF
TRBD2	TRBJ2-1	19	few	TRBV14	TGTGCCAGCAGCTTACCTGACCGACTAGCGGGAGGTGTATACAATGAGCAGTTCTTC	CASSLPDRLAGGVYNEQFF
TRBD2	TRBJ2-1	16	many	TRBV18	TGTGCCAGCTCACCGTTCAGACTAGCGGGAGACAATGAGCAGTTCTTC	CASSPFRLAGDNEQFF
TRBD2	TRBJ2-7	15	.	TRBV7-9	TGTGCCAGCAGCTCCCTAGCGGGAGGGTCCTACGAGCAGTACTTC	CASSSLAGGSYEQYF
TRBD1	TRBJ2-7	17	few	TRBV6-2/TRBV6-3	TGTGCCAGCAGTTACGATCGTCCGGGACAGGGGGTAAAGAAGCAGTACTTC	CASSYDRPGQGVKKQYF
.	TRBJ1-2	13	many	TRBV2	TGTGCCAGCAGCGCTAGGACAGTCTATGGCTACACCTTC	CASSARTVYGYTF
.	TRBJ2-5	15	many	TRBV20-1	TGCAGTGCTAGTTCTTGGGCGGGCCTCCAAGAGACCCAGTACTTC	CSASSWAGLQETQYF
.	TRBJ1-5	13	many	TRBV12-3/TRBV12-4	TGTGCCAGCAGTACTTCTGCCAATCAGCCCCAGCATTTT	CASSTSANQPQHF
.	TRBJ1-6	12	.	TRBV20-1	TGCAGTCCGAGGAAGGAGATGTCACCCCTCCACTTT	CSPRKEMSPLHF
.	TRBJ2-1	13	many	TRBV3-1	TGTGCCAGCAGCCAAGTCGGGGGAAATGAGCAGTTCTTC	CASSQVGGNEQFF
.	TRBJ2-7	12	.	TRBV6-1	TGTGCCAGCACCCATCCGCCCTACGAGCAGTACTTC	CASTHPPYEQYF
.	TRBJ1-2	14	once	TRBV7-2	TGTGCCAGCAGCCGAGGGGGTGGGGAGTATGGCTACACCTTC	CASSRGGGEYGYTF
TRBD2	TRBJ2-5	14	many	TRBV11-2	TGTGCCAGCAGCATCAGCGGGAGCACAGAGACCCAGTACTTC	CASSISGSTETQYF
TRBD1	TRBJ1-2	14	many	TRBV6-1	TGTGCCAGCAGTGCAGGACAGGGGGTTGGTGGCTACACCTTC	CASSAGQGVGGYTF
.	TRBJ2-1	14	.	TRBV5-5	TGTGCCAGCAGCGGACTTACAGGTTACAATGAGCAGTTCTTC	CASSGLTGYNEQFF
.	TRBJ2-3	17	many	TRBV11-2	TGTGCCAGCAGCTTAGTGGGGGCTAGCGGACGCACAGATACGCAGTATTTT	CASSLVGASGRTDTQYF
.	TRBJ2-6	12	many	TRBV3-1	TGTGCCAGCAGCCAATATTTGGGAATGCTGACTTTC	CASSQYLGMLTF
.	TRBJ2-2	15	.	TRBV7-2	TGTGCCAGTCTTCGGGGGGCAGCCACAGGGAGGGAGCTGTTTTTT	CASLRGAATGRELFF
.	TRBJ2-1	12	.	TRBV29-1	TGCAGCGTTCTTCGTATCGGCAGTGAGCAGTTCTTC	CSVLRIGSEQFF
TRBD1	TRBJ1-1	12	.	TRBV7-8	TGTGCCAGCAGCTTCGCAGGACAGGTTCCTTTCTTT	CASSFAGQVPFF
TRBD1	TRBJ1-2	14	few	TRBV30	TGTGCCTGGATTACACCGGGACAGAGCTATGGCTACACCTTC	CAWITPGQSYGYTF
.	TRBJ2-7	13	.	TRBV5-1	TGCGCCAGCCGCGCATTTAGCTCCTACGAGCAGTACTTC	CASRAFSSYEQYF
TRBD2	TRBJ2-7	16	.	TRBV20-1	TGCAGTGCTAGAGATAGGAGCGGGAGAACGTCCTACGAGCAGTACTTC	CSARDRSGRTSYEQYF
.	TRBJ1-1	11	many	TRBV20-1	TGCAGTGCTAGGGAGGAGAGGCGAGCTTTCTTT	CSAREERRAFF
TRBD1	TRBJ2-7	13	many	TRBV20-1	TGCAGTGCTGGGGGACAGGGTGAGGACGAGCAGTACTTC	CSAGGQGEDEQYF
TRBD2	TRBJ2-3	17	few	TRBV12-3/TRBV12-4	TGTGCCAGCAGTTTGAAAGTGGGGCGGGAGTGGCCAGATACGCAGTATTTT	CASSLKVGREWPDTQYF
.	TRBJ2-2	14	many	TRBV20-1	TGCAGCTTCCTTGGATCTGGCGGCACCGGGGAGCTGTTTTTT	CSFLGSGGTGELFF
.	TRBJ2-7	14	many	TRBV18	TGTGCCAGCTCACCCCGACTTGGGTCCTACGAGCAGTACTTC	CASSPRLGSYEQYF
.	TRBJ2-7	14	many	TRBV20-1	TGCAGTGCTAGCTCCCGAGGGGACTCCTACGAGCAGTACTTC	CSASSRGDSYEQYF
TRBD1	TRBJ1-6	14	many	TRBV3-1	TGTGCCAGCAGCCCGGCACAGGGGACTTCACCCCTCCACTTT	CASSPAQGTSPLHF
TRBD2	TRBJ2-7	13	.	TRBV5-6	TGTGCCAGCAGCGCCGGAGCGGGATACGAGCAGTACTTC	CASSAGAGYEQYF
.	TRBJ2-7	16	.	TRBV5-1	TGCGCCAGCAGCCTACGGACAGAGTCCTTTATCTACGAGCAGTACTTC	CASSLRTESFIYEQYF
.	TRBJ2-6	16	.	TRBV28	TGTGCCAGCAGCAAAGACCCTGGGACTGGGGCCAACGTCCTGACTTTC	CASSKDPGTGANVLTF
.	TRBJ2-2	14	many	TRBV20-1	TGCAGTGCTAGGGGGTGGGACTACACCGGGGAGCTGTTTTTT	CSARGWDYTGELFF
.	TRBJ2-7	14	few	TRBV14	TGTGCCAGCAGCCTAAGACTAGTGGACTACGAGCAGTACTTC	CASSLRLVDYEQYF
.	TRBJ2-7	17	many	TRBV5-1	TGCGCCAGCAGCATACAACAACACAGGGGGGGAGTTGACGAGCAGTACTTC	CASSIQQHRGGVDEQYF
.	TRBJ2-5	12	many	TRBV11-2	TGTGCCAGCAGCCAAGGGGTCGAGACCCAGTACTTC	CASSQGVETQYF
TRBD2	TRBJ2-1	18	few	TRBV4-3	TGCGCCAGCAGCCAAGATTTCGGGCTAGCGGGGGGGGGCAATGAGCAGTTCTTC	CASSQDFGLAGGGNEQFF
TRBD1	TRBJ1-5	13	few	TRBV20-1	TGCAGTGCTCCCGGGACAGGCAGTTATTCCCAGCATTTT	CSAPGTGSYSQHF
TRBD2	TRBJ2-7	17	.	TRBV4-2	TGTGCCAGCAGCCGAGCCACTAGCGGACCAAGCTCCTACGAGCAGTACTTC	CASSRATSGPSSYEQYF
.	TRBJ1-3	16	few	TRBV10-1	TGCGCCAGCTCCCGCGGGGGTGGTGGAGTACAGAACACCATATATTTT	CASSRGGGGVQNTIYF
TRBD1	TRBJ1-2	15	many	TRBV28	TGTGCCAGCAGTCTCTATCGGACAGGGGGCGCGGGCTACACCTTC	CASSLYRTGGAGYTF
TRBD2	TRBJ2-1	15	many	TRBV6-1	TGTGCCACCGTCCCGGGACTAGCGGGAGTTGACGAGCAGTTCTTC	CATVPGLAGVDEQFF
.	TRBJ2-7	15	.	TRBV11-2	TGTGCCAGCAGCTTAGGTAGCAGGAGTACCAACGAGCAGTACTTC	CASSLGSRSTNEQYF
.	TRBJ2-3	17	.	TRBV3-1	TGTGCCAGCAGCTACAGATCAACAGGGATTTTCCCAGATACGCAGTATTTT	CASSYRSTGIFPDTQYF
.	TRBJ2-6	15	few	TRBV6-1	TGTGCCAGCAGTGAATATAGGGTTGGGGCCAACGTCCTGACTTTC	CASSEYRVGANVLTF